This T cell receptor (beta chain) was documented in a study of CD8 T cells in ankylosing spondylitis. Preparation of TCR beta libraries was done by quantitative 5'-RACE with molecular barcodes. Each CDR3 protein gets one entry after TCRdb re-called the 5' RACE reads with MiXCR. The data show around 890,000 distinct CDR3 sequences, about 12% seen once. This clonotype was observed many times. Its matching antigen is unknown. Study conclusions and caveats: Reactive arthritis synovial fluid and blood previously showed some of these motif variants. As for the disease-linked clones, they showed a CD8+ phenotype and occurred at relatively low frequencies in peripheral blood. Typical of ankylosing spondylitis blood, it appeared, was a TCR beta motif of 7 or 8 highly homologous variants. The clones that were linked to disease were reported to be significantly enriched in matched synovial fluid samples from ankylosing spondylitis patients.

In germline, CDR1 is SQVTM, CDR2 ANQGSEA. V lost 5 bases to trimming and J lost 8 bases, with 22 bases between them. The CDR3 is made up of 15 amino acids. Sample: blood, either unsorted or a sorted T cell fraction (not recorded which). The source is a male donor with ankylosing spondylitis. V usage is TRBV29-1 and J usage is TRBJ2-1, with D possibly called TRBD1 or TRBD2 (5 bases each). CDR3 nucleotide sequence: TGCAGCGTTACCTTAGCCGGGACCTGGATCGATGAGCAGTTCTTC. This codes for CSVTLAGTWIDEQFF.